These 17 T cell receptor beta chains were sequenced from one sample in a study of post-analysis software for immune sequencing data. Study-wide results and caveats: When patients were compared with controls, 4 or 5 TRBV segments were more frequent, TRBV5-6, TRBV5-1 and TRBV20-1 among them.

Built from TCR beta cDNA, the libraries had unique molecular identifiers in them. A single record per CDR3 protein comes from TCRdb applying MiXCR to the PCR reads. This table holds about 620,000 distinct CDR3 sequences, 44% found once. The antigens these receptors bind are not known. Sequenced input: blood. These receptors originate from a girl aged 10-17 years with multiple sclerosis.

The J gene is TRBJ2-1, the V gene TRBV30, with D unresolved. Germline V gene data show CDR1 as GTSNPN and CDR2 as SVGIG (reference sequence). V dropped 3 bases and J dropped 7 bases, with 16 bases sitting between them. The CDR3 is 14 amino acids. The CDR3 DNA sequence: TGTGCCTGGAGCGAGATGCCCCTTGAGAATGAGCAGTTCTTC. It specifies CAWSEMPLENEQFF.

J is TRBJ2-7 and V is TRBV20-1; D gene ambiguous. V dropped 2 bases and J dropped 0 bases, with 5 bases sitting between them. Per the germline V gene, CDR1 is DFQATT and CDR2 is SNEGSKA (reference sequence). The CDR3 is made up of 12 amino acids. The CDR3 DNA is TGCAGTGCTAGACCAGCCTCCTACGAGCAGTACTTC. Amino acid sequence: CSARPASYEQYF.

The rearrangement joins TRBV20-1 to TRBJ2-3, with TRBD1 identical over 8 bases. J lost 3 bases, V lost 5 bases, and 10 bases had no gene match. CDR1 is DFQATT, CDR2 SNEGSKA, per germline (reference sequence). The CDR3 is 15 residues long. CDR3 bases: TGCAGTGCTCCGACCCAGGGGGCATCGACAGATACGCAGTATTTT. As protein: CSAPTQGASTDTQYF.

In this sample, this clonotype turned up a few times. The J gene is TRBJ2-7, the V gene TRBV5-1, with D unresolved. The CDR3 consists of 15 residues. Trimming left V 0 bases short and J 0 bases short, with 10 bases between. Germline loops: CDR1 SGHRS, CDR2 YFSETQ. The CDR3 protein is CASSLVGGNSYEQYF. The CDR3 DNA is TGCGCCAGCAGCTTGGTGGGCGGAAACTCCTACGAGCAGTACTTC.

This chain uses TRBV7-9 with TRBJ2-4, with no clear D. The V end was cut by 5 bases, the J end by 13 bases, with 21 bases between. The germline gives CDR1 SEHNR, CDR2 FQNEAQ (reference sequence). The CDR3 is 14 residues long. The CDR3 here is CASSQESLMVEQYF. In nucleotides, the CDR3 is TGTGCCAGCAGCCAGGAGTCCTTAATGGTAGAGCAGTACTTC.

The CDR3 sequence is CATSREALLTTFYGYTF. CDR3 DNA: TGTGCCACCAGCAGAGAGGCCCTATTGACCACTTTCTATGGCTACACCTTC. This chain uses TRBV15 with TRBJ1-2; D remains ambiguous. This CDR3 comprises 17 residues. Germline V gives CDR1 LNHNV, CDR2 YYDKDF (reference sequence). V was pared by 0 bases and J by 4 bases, with 18 bases between.

The rearrangement uses TRBV5-1 and TRBJ2-7; tentatively, D is TRBD2 (6 bases). V gave up 0 bases and J gave up 7 bases, with 14 bases separating them. Germline CDR1 reads SGHRS; CDR2 reads YFSETQ. There are 14 residues in the CDR3. CDR3 protein: CASSLGGGPREQYF. The CDR3 DNA reads TGCGCCAGCAGCTTGGGGGGAGGCCCCAGGGAGCAGTACTTC.

This clonotype was seen repeatedly, ten times or more. The chain combines TRBV20-1 with TRBJ1-2; TRBD1 aligns across 12 bases. The length of the CDR3 is 17 residues. The J segment lost 6 bases and the V segment lost 4 bases, leaving 15 bases of the junction unmatched. CDR1 is DFQATT, CDR2 SNEGSKA, per germline (reference sequence). The CDR3 protein is CSATIPGQGARRDGYTF. CDR3 coding DNA: TGCAGTGCTACGATCCCGGGACAGGGGGCGCGTCGGGATGGCTACACCTTC.

This clonotype appeared a few times. The chain recombines TRBV6-5 with TRBJ2-5; TRBD2 aligns across 10 bases. The CDR3 is made up of 14 amino acids. Germline V gene data show CDR1 as MNHEY and CDR2 as SVGAGI. V dropped 7 bases and J dropped 5; count of bases not matched to a gene: 7. The CDR3 nucleotides are TGTGCCAGCACCCATAGCGGGAGGTCCGAGACCCAGTACTTC. It encodes CASTHSGRSETQYF.

CDR3 residues: CASRIAGGAYNEQFF. CDR3 DNA: TGTGCCAGCAGGATAGCGGGAGGAGCGTACAATGAGCAGTTCTTC. J is TRBJ2-1 and V is TRBV12-3 or TRBV12-4; 10 bases align to TRBD2. This CDR3 region has 15 residues. V was clipped by 6 bases and J by 4 bases; unmatched bases: 6.

This clonotype was seen once. One end of the junction does not line up with germline, which may come from a read error. The CDR3 bases are TGTGTCAGCAGCCACTGGGACAGGTCCTACGAGCAGTACTTC. Residues: CVSSHWDRSYEQYF. The chain couples TRBV12-3 or TRBV12-4 to TRBJ2-7; 8 bases are shared with TRBD1. This CDR3 has 14 amino acids.

In DNA, the CDR3 is TGTGCCAGCAGCTTAGAAGGGACTAGCGGGAGTCGGGAGCAGTTCTTC. This gives the protein CASSLEGTSGSREQFF. The chain joins TRBV7-2 to TRBJ2-1; TRBD2 matches at 14 bases. CDR3 length: 16 amino acids. J lost 10 bases, V lost 1 base, and 6 bases had no gene match. Per germline, CDR1 SGHTA and CDR2 FQGNSA.

The V call is TRBV7-2, the J call TRBJ1-2; D is perhaps TRBD1 (6 bases). From germline, CDR1 is SGHTA and CDR2 FQGNSA. This CDR3 spans 15 amino acids. Trimming stripped 1 base from V and 4 bases from J, with 13 bases between. The CDR3 nucleotides are TGTGCCAGCAGCTTAGAGGGGGGGCAGATCTATGGCTACACCTTC. Translation: CASSLEGGQIYGYTF.

This clonotype appeared a few times. The chain joins TRBV20-1 to TRBJ2-5, with TRBD1 matching over 10 bases. The CDR3 covers 13 residues. Germline assignment: CDR1 DFQATT and CDR2 SNEGSKA (reference sequence). J gave up 5 bases and V 3 bases, and 3 bases lay outside the gene matches. The CDR3 nucleotides are TGCAGTGCTAGGGACAGGGGGGTGGAGACCCAGTACTTC. Protein product: CSARDRGVETQYF.

This chain uses TRBV29-1 with TRBJ1-1; no reliable D call. Germline V lookup: CDR1 SQVTM, CDR2 ANQGSEA. The CDR3 totals 14 residues. V lost 1 base to trimming and J lost 4 bases, with 13 bases between them. The CDR3 DNA reads as TGCAGCGTTGAAGTCGCCGGGGTAGGCACTGAAGCTTTCTTT. Translation: CSVEVAGVGTEAFF.

The chain carries TRBV19 and TRBJ1-1; a weak D match, TRBD1 (6 bases). CDR1 and CDR2 (germline): LNHDA, SQIVND (reference sequence). V was trimmed by 5 bases and J by 6 bases, leaving 19 bases between them. The CDR3 loop spans 15 amino acids. CDR3 sequence reads: CASSYRGQSFSEAFF. CDR3 nucleotides: TGTGCCAGTAGTTACCGGGGGCAGAGTTTCTCTGAAGCTTTCTTT.

The chain links TRBV30 to TRBJ2-7; perhaps TRBD2 as D (6 bases). Germline CDR1 GTSNPN, CDR2 SVGIG (reference sequence). Trimming left V 0 bases short and J 0 bases short, with 12 bases between. This CDR3 has 15 residues. The CDR3 here is CAWSVGLAHSYEQYF. The CDR3 coding sequence is TGTGCCTGGAGTGTCGGTCTAGCGCACTCCTACGAGCAGTACTTC.